The 28 T cell receptor beta chains presented below share a single source sample, sequenced in a study of blood T cell repertoires in COVID-19. Repertoires were generated with immunoSEQ multiplex PCR, while TCRdb's copy carries only in-frame clones and drops some. Seen here are under 200,000 clones, roughly 84% observed once, and the top ten hold roughly 9%. Sequenced input: peripheral blood. These receptors were collected from a woman older than 75 with active or convalescent COVID-19.

As DNA, the CDR3 is TGTGCCAGCAGCGTAGCTGGGACCGGAGGGACTGAAGCTTTCTTT. It translates to CASSVAGTGGTEAFF. The chain has TRBV9 and TRBJ1-1; TRBD1 is a possible D gene (5 bases). The germline V gene has CDR1 SGDLS and CDR2 YYNGEE. V was shortened by 0 bases and J by 5 bases, with 14 bases between the two germline ends. This CDR3 has 15 amino acids.

The chain uses TRBV18 and TRBJ1-6, with D hard to call. Germline V gene lookup returns CDR1 KGHSH and CDR2 LQKENI. Trimming removed 1 base from V and 1 base from J, with 8 bases in between. The CDR3 has 16 amino acids. The CDR3 loop reads CASSPLRESYNSPLHF. For the CDR3, the DNA is TGTGCCAGCTCACCACTGAGAGAGTCCTATAATTCACCCCTCCACTTT.

The genes are TRBV18 and TRBJ2-5; D might be TRBD1 (5 bases). This CDR3 spans 14 amino acids. Trimming stripped 3 bases from V and 5 bases from J, with 13 bases between. Germline lookup yields CDR1 KGHSH and CDR2 LQKENI. CDR3 loop: CASSPPGLRETQYF. As DNA, the CDR3 is TGTGCCAGCTCACCCCCAGGGTTAAGGGAGACCCAGTACTTC.

This chain connects TRBV10-3 to TRBJ1-2; 7 bases are shared with TRBD1. V lost 10 bases to trimming and J lost 8 bases; unmatched junction nucleotides: 16. There are 14 residues in the CDR3. Germline V gene data show CDR1 as ENHRY and CDR2 as SYGVKD. The CDR3 bases are TGTGCCACTTCGCACGACAGGGAAAGAGAGGGCTACACCTTC. Amino acids: CATSHDREREGYTF.

The chain uses TRBV19 and TRBJ1-4; D is undetermined. Trimming took 3 bases from V and 8 from J, leaving 13 bases between them. From germline, CDR1 is LNHDA and CDR2 SQIVND (reference sequence). The CDR3 runs 14 residues. CDR3 sequence (DNA): TGTGCCAGTAGTATCAGCGGGAGGGAGGAAAAACTGTTTTTT. Translating it yields CASSISGREEKLFF.

The genes are TRBV7-2 and TRBJ1-2; maybe TRBD1 (6 bases). Trimming left V 4 bases short and J 1 base short, with 13 bases between. The CDR3 sequence is 15 residues long. Germline-derived CDR1 and CDR2 are SGHTA and FQGNSA. The CDR3 region is CASSSRTVLNYGYTF. The CDR3 DNA reads as TGTGCCAGCAGCTCTCGGACAGTACTTAACTATGGCTACACCTTC.

The chain is built from TRBV19 and TRBJ2-2; tentative D call: TRBD1 (6 bases). This CDR3 has 14 residues. Per germline, CDR1 LNHDA and CDR2 SQIVND (reference sequence). V dropped 6 bases and J dropped 1 base, with 9 bases sitting between them. CDR3 nucleotides: TGTGCCAGTAGCGGGACATGGAACACCGGGGAGCTGTTTTTT. Protein sequence: CASSGTWNTGELFF.

This chain uses TRBV19 with TRBJ1-3, with a weak D call TRBD1 (5 bases). With 3 bases removed from V and 2 bases from J, the gap between germline ends came to 11 bases. Germline V gene sequence: CDR1 LNHDA, CDR2 SQIVND (reference sequence). The CDR3 is made up of 15 amino acids. CDR3 bases: TGTGCCAGTAGTATCCAGGCGGGGCCTGGAAACACCATATATTTT. Amino acids: CASSIQAGPGNTIYF. The whole variable domain, filled in from reference TRBV19 and TRBJ1-3, reads DGGITQSPKYLFRKEGQNVTLSCEQNLNHDAMYWYRQDPGQGLRLIYYSQIVNDFQKGDIAEGYSVSREKKESFPLTVTSAQKNPTAFYLCASSIQAGPGNTIYFGEGSWLTVV.

This clone was observed a single time. V usage is TRBV18 and J usage is TRBJ2-3; 8 nucleotides match TRBD2. V dropped 0 bases and J dropped 2; count of bases not matched to a gene: 4. In germline, CDR1 is KGHSH, CDR2 LQKENI. The CDR3 spans 16 residues. CDR3 residues: CASSPPSGGFTDTQYF. The CDR3 DNA reads as TGTGCCAGCTCACCACCGAGCGGGGGCTTCACAGATACGCAGTATTTT.

This sequence joins TRBV7-9 and TRBJ2-7; D is possibly TRBD1 (6 bases). The CDR3 has 11 amino acids. Germline V gene lookup returns CDR1 SEHNR and CDR2 FQNEAQ (reference sequence). The germline V and J ends were trimmed by 2 bases and 7 bases, with 6 bases remaining between them. The CDR3: CASSLQGEQYF. The CDR3 DNA reads TGTGCCAGCAGCTTACAGGGGGAGCAGTACTTC.

The genes are TRBV25-1 and TRBJ1-1, with 11 bases matching TRBD1. The CDR3 has 16 amino acids. The V gene's germline CDR1 is MGHDK and CDR2 SYGVNS. V shed 1 base, J shed 7 bases, and the junction held 8 bases outside the gene matches. The chain's CDR3 is CASSEWTGGEVGEAFF. CDR3 DNA sequence: TGTGCCAGCAGTGAATGGACAGGGGGCGAGGTCGGTGAAGCTTTCTTT. The variable domain in full, with the rest retrieved from reference TRBV25-1 and TRBJ1-1, is EADIYQTPRYLVIGTGKKITLECSQTMGHDKMYWYQQDPGMELHLIHYSYGVNSTEKGDLSSESTVSRIRTEHFPLTLESARPSHTSQYLCASSEWTGGEVGEAFFGQGTRLTVV.

This clone was recorded once. This sequence joins TRBV4-3 and TRBJ1-2, with 10 bases matching TRBD1. The length of the CDR3 is 20 residues. Per the germline V gene, CDR1 is LGHNA and CDR2 is YSLEER. J was trimmed by 5 bases and V by 0 bases; bases with no gene match: 18. Written as DNA, the CDR3 is TGCGCCAGCAGCCAAGATTTCGGGCTTACCTTGACAGGGGGCAGGTATGGCTACACCTTC. Translating it yields CASSQDFGLTLTGGRYGYTF.

This rearrangement joins TRBV6-5 to TRBJ1-1, with no clear D. V gave up 10 bases and J gave up 1 base, with 16 bases separating them. The CDR3 extends over 14 amino acids. The germline gives CDR1 MNHEY, CDR2 SVGAGI. CDR3 DNA: TGTGCCATTCGATTGGGAGAGACGAACACTGAAGCTTTCTTT. As protein: CAIRLGETNTEAFF.

The gene calls are TRBV2 and TRBJ2-2, with 9 nucleotides matching TRBD1. Germline V gene sequence: CDR1 SNHLY, CDR2 FYNNEI. Germline trimming cut 7 bases from V and 6 bases from J; bases unmatched to any gene: 6. The CDR3 runs 14 residues. The CDR3 DNA reads as TGTGCCAGCACCGGGACAGGGAGGGCCGGGGAGCTGTTTTTT. Its translation is CASTGTGRAGELFF. The full variable domain, completed using reference TRBV2 and TRBJ2-2, is EPEVTQTPSHQVTQMGQEVILRCVPISNHLYFYWYRQILGQKVEFLVSFYNNEISEKSEIFDDQFSVERPDGSNFTLKIRSTKLEDSAMYFCASTGTGRAGELFFGEGSRLTVL.

J is TRBJ1-1 and V is TRBV27; no definite D call. CDR3 length: 14 amino acids. V lost 5 bases, J lost 1 base, and 11 bases lay in between. The germline V gene has CDR1 MNHEY and CDR2 SMNVEV (reference sequence). The CDR3 loop is CASSIRSPNTEAFF. CDR3 sequence (DNA): TGTGCCAGCAGTATCAGGTCACCGAACACTGAAGCTTTCTTT.

This clone was found once. The chain couples TRBV6-5 to TRBJ2-1; 11 bases map to TRBD2. Germline V gene lookup returns CDR1 MNHEY and CDR2 SVGAGI. Trimming cost V 5 bases and J 4 bases; bases outside gene matches: 4. The CDR3 loop spans 15 amino acids. The CDR3 coding sequence is TGTGCCAGCAGTACCGGACTAGCGGGTTACAATGAGCAGTTCTTC. It yields the protein CASSTGLAGYNEQFF.

The genes are TRBV2 and TRBJ2-5, with 10 nucleotides matching TRBD2. Germline CDR1 SNHLY, CDR2 FYNNEI. The V and J ends lost 4 bases and 4 bases, in that order; junction bases with no gene match: 6. This CDR3 contains 15 residues. Here the CDR3 DNA reads TGTGCCAGCAGTGTATTAGCGGGGGGTATAGAGACCCAGTACTTC. Translation gives CASSVLAGGIETQYF.

This sequence joins TRBV18 and TRBJ2-3; D is possibly TRBD1 (5 bases). This CDR3 is 15 amino acids long. Germline CDR1 reads KGHSH; CDR2 reads LQKENI. V was trimmed by 5 bases and J by 0 bases, leaving 12 bases between them. The CDR3 loop is CASSSWSGSTDTQYF. CDR3 coding DNA: TGTGCCAGCTCATCTTGGTCAGGGAGCACAGATACGCAGTATTTT.

This clone came up once. This sequence joins TRBV11-3 and TRBJ1-1; D possibly corresponds to TRBD1 (6 bases). Trimming pared 4 bases from V and 1 base from J, leaving 19 bases between. This CDR3 contains 17 residues. Germline CDR1 and CDR2: SGHNT and YENEEA. The CDR3 DNA reads TGTGCCAGCAGCTCAATAAACAGGGTAATTCGGAACACTGAAGCTTTCTTT. Amino acids: CASSSINRVIRNTEAFF.

The V call is TRBV10-2, the J call TRBJ2-1; 10 bases line up with TRBD2. With V trimmed by 4 bases and J by 4 bases, 10 bases remained unmatched. CDR3 length: 17 amino acids. In germline, CDR1 is WSHSY, CDR2 SAAADI. CDR3: CASSAAGGLAFYNEQFF. The CDR3 nucleotides read TGCGCCAGCAGTGCCGCTGGGGGACTAGCGTTTTACAATGAGCAGTTCTTC.

The rearrangement links TRBV19 to TRBJ1-5; 8 nucleotides align to TRBD1. V was pared by 5 bases and J by 3 bases, with 6 bases of the junction left unmatched. Germline lookup yields CDR1 LNHDA and CDR2 SQIVND (reference sequence). This CDR3 is 15 amino acids long. CDR3 in amino acids: CASSLRTGLNQPQHF. DNA for the CDR3: TGTGCCAGTAGTCTACGGACAGGGCTCAATCAGCCCCAGCATTTT.

This chain connects TRBV9 to TRBJ1-2; D is uncertain. V was trimmed by 0 bases and J by 4 bases, leaving 10 bases between them. CDR1 and CDR2 (germline): SGDLS, YYNGEE. The CDR3 extends over 14 amino acids. Here the CDR3 DNA reads TGTGCCAGCAGCGTAGATTGGCCAGGCTATGGCTACACCTTC. Its protein is CASSVDWPGYGYTF.

The CDR3 is CASRNGGTDTQYF. The CDR3 nucleotides read TGTGCCAGCCGAAACGGTGGCACAGATACGCAGTATTTT. The rearrangement joins TRBV19 to TRBJ2-3; no clear D gene. Germline-derived CDR1 and CDR2 are LNHDA and SQIVND (reference sequence). The CDR3 runs 13 residues. V lost 9 bases and J 1 base, leaving 11 bases between the germline ends.

The genes are TRBV29-1 and TRBJ2-5; 8 bases map to TRBD2. The CDR3 runs to 13 residues. Germline V CDR1 and CDR2: SQVTM, ANQGSEA. Trimming removed 4 bases from V and 2 bases from J; junction bases left unmatched: 3. The CDR3 DNA reads as TGCAGCGTTGCGGGGGGGCAACAAGAGACCCAGTACTTC. Protein sequence: CSVAGGQQETQYF. Full variable domain (outside the CDR3, taken from reference TRBV29-1 and TRBJ2-5): SAVISQKPSRDICQRGTSLTIQCQVDSQVTMMFWYRQQPGQSLTLIATANQGSEATYESGFVIDKFPISRPNLTFSTLTVSNMSPEDSSIYLCSVAGGQQETQYFGPGTRLLVL.

The gene calls are TRBV19 and TRBJ2-3; D gene unclear. The CDR3 runs 13 residues. Trimming shortened V by 7 bases and J by 4 bases, and 12 bases separated the two germline ends. CDR1 is LNHDA, CDR2 SQIVND, per germline (reference sequence). The CDR3, as DNA: TGTGCCAGTACCCCACCAACGGCAGATACGCAGTATTTT. It translates to CASTPPTADTQYF.

This chain uses TRBV6-1 with TRBJ1-2; D ambiguous. Trimming took off 3 bases at V and 8 bases at J, with 10 bases between the two ends. This CDR3 has 12 residues. Germline CDR1 is MNHNS and CDR2 is SASEGT. The CDR3 region is CASSEGLSGYTF. The CDR3 DNA sequence: TGTGCCAGCAGTGAGGGCCTCTCAGGCTACACCTTC.

The chain links TRBV6-6 to TRBJ1-2, with D possibly being TRBD1 (5 bases). Trimming took 2 bases from V and 8 from J, leaving 18 bases between them. The CDR3 is 15 residues long. Per germline, CDR1 MNHNY and CDR2 SVGAGI (reference sequence). The CDR3 DNA is TGTGCCAGCAGTTACCCAAGCAGGGAATTGGGAGGCTACACCTTC. It specifies CASSYPSRELGGYTF.

The J gene is TRBJ1-2, the V gene TRBV25-1; perhaps TRBD1 as D (5 bases). Trimming took 1 base from V and 7 from J, leaving 10 bases between them. The CDR3 has 13 amino acids. Germline V lookup: CDR1 MGHDK, CDR2 SYGVNS. This CDR3 is CASSESQGGGYTF. In DNA, the CDR3 is TGTGCCAGCAGTGAATCTCAGGGTGGTGGCTACACCTTC.